These 30 T cell receptor beta chains share one sample of origin, sequenced in a study of T cells in women clearing cervical HPV infection. Profiling relied on immunoSEQ multiplex PCR, and the TCRdb table lists in-frame clones only, not all of them. The sample totals 30,000 to 35,000 clones; its top ten clones hold about 1.5%. Sequenced input: blood buffy coat. Receptors originate from a woman between 18 and 70 years old with a cervical HPV16 infection that either progressed to CIN3+ or cleared (not recorded which).

About this clone itself: A read error may produce the germline difference seen at one junction end. The read is 3 residues too short to cover the CDR3 end, so that end is filled in from the germline J gene. The V gene is TRBV18, the J gene TRBJ2-6, with D perhaps matching TRBD2 (5 bases). This CDR3 has 18 amino acids. Germline assignment: CDR1 KGHSH and CDR2 LQKENI. The sequenced CDR3 bases are TGTGCCAGCTCACCACCAGGGATTACGTGGACTGGGTCCAACGTC. This codes for CASSPPGITWTGSNV. From start to end, the CDR3 is CASSPPGITWTGSNVLTF.

As to this clone: The CDR3 is cut off 3 residues early in the read; its end comes from the germline J gene. This chain joins TRBV5-1 and TRBJ2-2; D remains unclear. This CDR3 is 15 amino acids long. Germline CDR1 SGHRS, CDR2 YFSETQ. CDR3 DNA, as far as it was read: TGCGCCAGCAGCTTGATGAGCTCCTATAATTCACCG. Translation gives CASSLMSSYNSP. In full, the CDR3 reads CASSLMSSYNSPLFF.

About this clone: The sequence runs out 3 residues before the end of the CDR3; the remainder is reconstructed from the germline J gene. This chain connects TRBV2 to TRBJ2-2; no clear D gene. The V end was cut by 4 bases, the J end by 6 bases, with 15 bases between. CDR3 length: 15 residues. Looked up from germline, CDR1 is SNHLY and CDR2 is FYNNEI. This chain's CDR3 is CASSGGELAPGELFF. The CDR3 bases that were read are TGTGCCAGCAGTGGCGGAGAACTGGCCCCCGGGGAG.

The sequenced CDR3 bases are TGTGCCAGCAGTGGACTAGCGGGGACAGATACG. Translated: CASSGLAGTDT. In full, the CDR3 reads CASSGLAGTDTQYF. The V call is TRBV7-3, the J call TRBJ2-3; TRBD2 aligns across 12 bases. The read gets to within 3 residues of the CDR3 end, and the germline J gene fills in the rest. Germline V gives CDR1 SGHTA, CDR2 FQGTGA. J lost 3 bases, V lost 6 bases, and 1 base had no gene match. The CDR3 length is 14 residues.

With respect to this clone: The CDR3 is cut off 3 residues early in the read; its end comes from the germline J gene. This chain connects TRBV7-6 to TRBJ2-3; 10 bases align to TRBD2. The germline gives CDR1 SGHVS, CDR2 FNYEAQ. V was pared by 3 bases and J by 4 bases, with 1 base of the junction left unmatched. The CDR3 has 14 amino acids. The sequenced part of the CDR3 DNA is TGTGCCAGCAGCTTTAGCGGGAGGCCAGATACG. Encoded protein: CASSFSGRPDT. The full CDR3 sequence reads CASSFSGRPDTQYF. The full variable domain, with the rest looked up from reference TRBV7-6 and TRBJ2-3, is GAGVSQSPRYKVTKRGQDVALRCDPISGHVSLYWYRQALGQGPEFLTYFNYEAQQDKSGLPNDRFSAERPEGSISTLTIQRTEQRDSAMYRCASSFSGRPDTQYFGPGTRLTVL.

As to this clone: Read coverage stops 3 residues before the CDR3 terminus; the germline J gene supplies the remainder. The V call is TRBV14, the J call TRBJ1-1; TRBD1 matches 9 bases. This CDR3 contains 14 residues. Germline-derived CDR1 and CDR2 are SGHDN and FVKESK. The V segment lost 5 bases and the J segment 3 bases; nucleotides outside the gene matches: 4. Here the CDR3 reads CASSIWTGDTEAFF. CDR3 bases read: TGTGCCAGCAGCATCTGGACAGGGGACACTGAA.

Concerning this clone: With the read ending 3 residues before the CDR3 end, the germline J gene is used to fill in that end. This chain links TRBV20-1 with TRBJ1-5; tentative D call: TRBD1 (5 bases). Germline V gives CDR1 DFQATT, CDR2 SNEGSKA (reference sequence). This CDR3 comprises 13 residues. Deletions cut 5 bases from V and 4 bases from J, with 12 bases between. The CDR3: CSAPGRGNQPQHF. Incomplete CDR3 DNA: TGCAGTGCTCCGGGACGGGGGAATCAGCCC.

Of note for this clone: Read coverage stops 3 residues before the CDR3 terminus; the germline J gene supplies the remainder. The chain combines TRBV23-1 with TRBJ2-1; 12 bases map to TRBD2. TRBV23-1 is classed as an ORF, of uncertain function. This CDR3 comprises 17 residues. Germline trimming cut 2 bases from V and 5 bases from J; bases unmatched to any gene: 7. Partial CDR3 DNA: TGCGCCAGCAGTCAACTTCTAGCGGGGGGGCCTGACAATGAG. Protein sequence: CASSQLLAGGPDNE. The CDR3 as a whole reads CASSQLLAGGPDNEQFF.

On this clone itself: The read terminates 3 residues before the CDR3 end, so the remaining end is supplied by the germline J gene. The genes are TRBV19 and TRBJ2-3; 7 nucleotides align to TRBD2. Germline assignment: CDR1 LNHDA and CDR2 SQIVND (reference sequence). This CDR3 has 14 residues. CDR3 DNA (partial): TGTGCCAGTAGTACCCGCGGGAGCAATCAGCCG. Translation gives CASSTRGSNQP. The entire CDR3 protein is CASSTRGSNQPQYF.

In regard to this clone: The read is 3 residues too short to cover the CDR3 end, so that end is filled in from the germline J gene. The chain employs TRBV19 and TRBJ2-3, with a tentative D call TRBD1 (6 bases). The V end was cut by 8 bases, the J end by 5 bases, with 14 bases between. The germline V gene encodes CDR1 LNHDA and CDR2 SQIVND (reference sequence). There are 13 residues in the CDR3. The CDR3 region is CASLGRGGDTQYF. CDR3 bases read: TGTGCCAGTTTGGGCAGGGGTGGAGATACG.

Worth noting for this clone: In the same sample, other DNA sequences code for this CDR3. The DNA read from the CDR3 is TGTGCCTGGAGTGTCTCGGGCAATCAGCCC. This encodes CAWSVSGNQP. The CDR3 reads in full as CAWSVSGNQPQHF. The rearrangement uses TRBV30 and TRBJ1-5; no definite D call. The sequenced fragment ends 3 residues before the CDR3 boundary, so the rest is inferred from the germline J gene. With 0 bases removed from V and 2 bases from J, the gap between germline ends came to 5 bases. CDR3 length equals 13 residues. Germline V CDR1 and CDR2: GTSNPN, SVGIG (reference sequence).

Of note for this clone: The read ends 3 residues early relative to the CDR3; the germline J gene fills the gap. This sequence joins TRBV5-6 and TRBJ2-7; TRBD2 agrees at 11 bases. The germline gives CDR1 SGHDT, CDR2 YYEEEE. This CDR3 region has 15 residues. Trimming at V came to 4 bases and at J to 3 bases, leaving 6 bases not matched to a gene. The CDR3 loop reads CASSPWTSGFYEQYF. The part of the CDR3 DNA that was read is TGTGCCAGCAGCCCATGGACTAGCGGGTTCTACGAG.

A note on this clone: Read sequence stops 3 residues before the CDR3 end, and the germline J gene provides the missing end. The chain couples TRBV2 to TRBJ2-3, with 9 bases lining up with TRBD2. This CDR3 is 14 amino acids long. The germline gives CDR1 SNHLY, CDR2 FYNNEI. Losses at the gene ends were 6 bases for V and 3 bases for J; bases not matched to a gene: 4. CDR3 bases read: TGTGCCAGCAGCTCCCTAGCGGGAACAGATACG. Translated, it gives CASSSLAGTDT. The full CDR3 sequence reads CASSSLAGTDTQYF.

About this clone itself: The CDR3 end is not reached by the read, which stops 3 residues before it; the germline J gene fills it in. The genes are TRBV2 and TRBJ1-5; no clear D gene. Germline V gene sequence: CDR1 SNHLY, CDR2 FYNNEI. V dropped 7 bases and J dropped 9 bases, with 13 bases sitting between them. CDR3 length: 12 residues. CDR3 bases read: TGTGCCAGCATGGGCGGGGTAGGGCCC. Its translation is CASMGGVGP. The entire CDR3 sequence reads CASMGGVGPQHF.

A remark on this clone: Sequencing ends 3 residues short of the CDR3 end; the germline J gene provides the rest. V usage is TRBV7-8 and J usage is TRBJ2-5, with 11 bases lining up with TRBD2. The junction had 7 bases not matched to a gene; V was cut back by 5 bases and J by 2 bases. Looked up from germline, CDR1 is SGHVS and CDR2 is FQNEAQ. CDR3 size: 16 residues. CDR3 bases read: TGTGCCAGCAGCGCCCGGACTAGCGGGCTTCAAGAGACC. The encoded protein is CASSARTSGLQET. The whole CDR3 region reads CASSARTSGLQETQYF.

Turning to this clone: The read halts 3 residues ahead of the CDR3 end, with the missing end drawn from the germline J gene. The chain has TRBV20-1 and TRBJ2-3, with 13 bases aligning to TRBD2. V gave up 5 bases and J gave up 3 bases; unmatched junction bases: 5. This CDR3 spans 15 amino acids. The germline V gene encodes CDR1 DFQATT and CDR2 SNEGSKA (reference sequence). CDR3 bases read: TGCAGTGCTCCCAGACTAGCGGGAGGAACAGATACG. This translates into CSAPRLAGGTDT. The CDR3 in its entirety is CSAPRLAGGTDTQYF.

As to this clone: The read ends 3 residues before the CDR3 terminus; that terminus is restored from the germline J gene. The chain carries TRBV11-2 and TRBJ2-4; perhaps TRBD2 as D (6 bases). Germline CDR1 SGHAT, CDR2 FQNNGV. This CDR3 is 13 amino acids long. Trimming pared 0 bases from V and 7 bases from J, leaving 7 bases between. The part of the CDR3 DNA that was read is TGTGCCAGCAGCTTAGAGGCGGGGAACATT. This gives the protein CASSLEAGNI. The CDR3, in full, reads CASSLEAGNIQYF.

Worth noting for this clone: With the read ending 3 residues before the CDR3 end, the germline J gene is used to fill in that end. The chain links TRBV6-1 to TRBJ2-7, with 9 bases lining up with TRBD1. CDR1 and CDR2 from the germline V gene are MNHNS and SASEGT. CDR3 length: 17 amino acids. J was trimmed by 3 bases and V by 1 base; bases with no gene match: 10. The covered CDR3 bases are TGTGCCAGCAGTGAAGGGGTTGCGGGACAGGGCCTCTACGAG. This gives the protein CASSEGVAGQGLYE. In full, the CDR3 is CASSEGVAGQGLYEQYF.

As regards this clone: With the read ending 3 residues before the CDR3 end, the germline J gene is used to fill in that end. This chain joins TRBV7-3 and TRBJ2-5, with TRBD2 matching over 14 bases. Per the germline V gene, CDR1 is SGHTA and CDR2 is FQGTGA. CDR3 length: 17 amino acids. With V trimmed by 4 bases and J by 5 bases, 9 bases remained unmatched. CDR3 bases read: TGTGCCAGCAGCTCGCTGGGACTAGCGGGAGAGGAGGAGACC. Translation gives CASSSLGLAGEEET. From start to end, the CDR3 is CASSSLGLAGEEETQYF. Combining the CDR3 with reference TRBV7-3 and TRBJ2-5 gives the whole variable domain GAGVSQTPSNKVTEKGKYVELRCDPISGHTALYWYRQSLGQGPEFLIYFQGTGAADDSGLPNDRFFAVRPEGSVSTLKIQRTERGDSAVYLCASSSLGLAGEEETQYFGPGTRLLVL.

On this clone itself: The DNA ends 3 residues before the CDR3 does, and the rest of the CDR3 is filled in from the germline J gene. This chain uses TRBV18 with TRBJ1-1; D is possibly TRBD1 (6 bases). Trimming took off 2 bases at V and 3 bases at J, with 10 bases between the two ends. The CDR3 contains 14 residues. CDR1 is KGHSH and CDR2 is LQKENI in the germline V gene. The CDR3 protein is CASSPRGIDTEAFF. The covered CDR3 bases are TGTGCCAGCTCACCAAGGGGGATCGACACTGAA.

A remark on this clone: The read comes to an end 3 residues before the CDR3 does, leaving the germline J gene to fill in the end. The chain employs TRBV18 and TRBJ2-4; D not certain. Germline assignment: CDR1 KGHSH and CDR2 LQKENI. CDR3 length: 12 residues. The CDR3: CASSPLTGGQYF. The CDR3 bases that were read are TGTGCCAGCTCACCACTGACGGGTGGT.

As to this clone: Read data end 3 residues before the CDR3 end; the end is taken from the germline J gene. The chain recombines TRBV7-6 with TRBJ2-7; no clear D gene. Between the trimmed V and J ends, which lost 3 bases and 0 bases, there was a span of 12 bases. The germline V gene has CDR1 SGHVS and CDR2 FNYEAQ. This CDR3 spans 15 amino acids. The CDR3 sequence: CASSFLDTSSYEQYF. The covered CDR3 bases are TGTGCCAGCAGCTTTTTAGACACAAGCTCCTACGAG. The full variable domain, with the rest looked up from reference TRBV7-6 and TRBJ2-7, is GAGVSQSPRYKVTKRGQDVALRCDPISGHVSLYWYRQALGQGPEFLTYFNYEAQQDKSGLPNDRFSAERPEGSISTLTIQRTEQRDSAMYRCASSFLDTSSYEQYFGPGTRLTVT.

Details on this clone: Read sequence stops 3 residues before the CDR3 end, and the germline J gene provides the missing end. This chain connects TRBV5-1 to TRBJ2-3; 8 nucleotides agree with TRBD2. The CDR3 has 15 amino acids. CDR1 SGHRS and CDR2 YFSETQ come from the germline V gene. Unmatched junction bases numbered 3, after V lost 1 base and J lost 2 bases. The CDR3 here is CASSLTSGLTDTQYF. The CDR3 DNA, read in part, is TGCGCCAGCAGCTTGACTAGCGGACTCACAGATACG.

With regard to this clone: The sequenced fragment ends 3 residues before the CDR3 boundary, so the rest is inferred from the germline J gene. The chain has TRBV18 and TRBJ2-3; the D gene could be TRBD1 or TRBD2 (5 bases each). The CDR3 covers 14 residues. Germline CDR1 reads KGHSH; CDR2 reads LQKENI. The part of the CDR3 DNA that was read is TGTGCCAGCTCATCGACCCTGCAGGGAGAGACG. Translating it yields CASSSTLQGET. In full, the CDR3 reads CASSSTLQGETQYF.

Regarding this clone: The read falls 3 residues short of the CDR3 end, and the missing part is taken from the germline J gene. The chain combines TRBV19 with TRBJ1-3; D is unclear. CDR3 length equals 15 residues. Trimming pared 5 bases from V and 0 bases from J, leaving 11 bases between. Germline V CDR1 and CDR2: LNHDA, SQIVND (reference sequence). CDR3 loop: CASSAQQFSGNTIYF. The CDR3 bases that were read are TGTGCCAGTAGTGCCCAACAGTTCTCTGGAAACACC.

Points on this clone: The read ends 3 residues before the CDR3 terminus; that terminus is restored from the germline J gene. The rearrangement joins TRBV23-1 to TRBJ1-6; D gene unclear. TRBV23-1 is annotated as an ORF whose role is uncertain. Trimming removed 0 bases from V and 8 bases from J, with 17 bases in between. The CDR3 loop spans 17 amino acids. The CDR3 DNA, read in part, is TGCGCCAGCAGTCAATCGAAAAAGGAGGGTACCGATTCACCC. Protein sequence: CASSQSKKEGTDSP. In full, the CDR3 reads CASSQSKKEGTDSPLHF.

Notes on this clone: Read sequence stops 3 residues before the CDR3 end, and the germline J gene provides the missing end. This chain connects TRBV20-1 to TRBJ2-7; 11 bases agree with TRBD2. J was trimmed by 4 bases and V by 0 bases; bases with no gene match: 8. The CDR3 sequence is 16 residues long. Per germline, CDR1 DFQATT and CDR2 SNEGSKA (reference sequence). CDR3 DNA, as far as it was read: TGCAGTGCTAGAGATTTAGCGGGAGGGGGAGGATACGAG. It specifies CSARDLAGGGGYE. The entire CDR3 reads CSARDLAGGGGYEQYF.

As for this clone: The read ends 3 residues before the CDR3 terminus; that terminus is restored from the germline J gene. The gene calls are TRBV6-2 or TRBV6-3 and TRBJ1-4; D is undetermined. V lost 2 bases and J 7 bases, leaving 5 bases between the germline ends. Looked up from germline, CDR1 is MNHEY and CDR2 is SVGEGT. This CDR3 region has 12 residues. The CDR3 bases that were read are TGTGCCAGCAGTTACCCACTTGAAAAA. Residues: CASSYPLEK. The CDR3 as a whole reads CASSYPLEKLFF.

Worth noting for this clone: Sequencing ends 3 residues short of the CDR3 end; the germline J gene provides the rest. V usage is TRBV20-1 and J usage is TRBJ2-3; perhaps TRBD2 as D (6 bases). The ends were cut back, 1 base at V and 4 bases at J, with 6 bases in the middle. Germline loops: CDR1 DFQATT, CDR2 SNEGSKA (reference sequence). CDR3 size: 12 residues. CDR3 in amino acids: CSARGGADTQYF. CDR3 DNA, as far as it was read: TGCAGTGCTAGAGGCGGGGCAGATACG.

Of note for this clone: With the read ending 3 residues before the CDR3 end, the germline J gene is used to fill in that end. The chain combines TRBV30 with TRBJ1-2; D is undetermined. CDR1 GTSNPN and CDR2 SVGIG come from the germline V gene (reference sequence). The CDR3 loop spans 10 amino acids. The ends were cut back, 3 bases at V and 7 bases at J, with 6 bases in the middle. The CDR3 loop reads CAWRSFGYTF. The CDR3 DNA, read in part, is TGTGCCTGGAGATCCTTTGGC.